These T cell receptor beta chains were read from a single sample in a study of cytomegalovirus exposure and HLA in healthy donors. The table came from immunoSEQ multiplex PCR; TCRdb's copy has only in-frame clones and leaves some out. Counted here are some 140,000 clones, roughly nine tenths occurring once; the ten biggest clones make up about 2.7%. The sample comprised PBMCs. The receptors were sampled from a man aged 18 to 29 in good health and CMV-seronegative. Both conserved end residues are part of each CDR3. D genes are given only for firm matches. The size entry is marked missing in some rows and otherwise reads once, few, many or a size class.

d_call: TRBD2
j_call: TRBJ2-3
clone_size: -
v_call: TRBV4-3
cdr3_nt: TGCGCCAGCAGCCACTCTAGCGGGAGCCCAGATACGCAGTATTTT
cdr3_aa: CASSHSSGSPDTQYF

d_call: TRBD1
j_call: TRBJ1-4
clone_size: -
v_call: TRBV15
cdr3_nt: TGTGCCACCAGCGGACGGACAGGGGGAAATGAAAAACTGTTTTTT
cdr3_aa: CATSGRTGGNEKLFF

d_call: -
j_call: TRBJ2-1
clone_size: -
v_call: TRBV27
cdr3_nt: TGTGCCAGCAGTTTATTACCCCTGGAGCAGGGATCGCGGTACAATGAGCAGTTCTTC
cdr3_aa: CASSLLPLEQGSRYNEQFF

d_call: -
j_call: TRBJ2-7
clone_size: -
v_call: TRBV29-1
cdr3_nt: TGCAGCGTTGTTTCAGGGCCATCCTACGAGCAGTACTTC
cdr3_aa: CSVVSGPSYEQYF

d_call: TRBD2
j_call: TRBJ2-7
clone_size: -
v_call: TRBV10-3
cdr3_nt: TGTGCCATCAGCCTAGCGGGGCAAGGCTCCTACGAGCAGTACTTC
cdr3_aa: CAISLAGQGSYEQYF

d_call: TRBD1
j_call: TRBJ2-3
clone_size: -
v_call: TRBV7-6
cdr3_nt: TGTGCCAGCAGCTTAAGGTCGGGACAGGGGAGCACAGATACGCAGTATTTT
cdr3_aa: CASSLRSGQGSTDTQYF

d_call: TRBD1
j_call: TRBJ2-2
clone_size: -
v_call: TRBV5-6
cdr3_nt: TGTGCCAGCAGCTTTGGGACAGTCGGGGAGCTGTTTTTT
cdr3_aa: CASSFGTVGELFF

d_call: -
j_call: TRBJ2-2
clone_size: few
v_call: TRBV28
cdr3_nt: TGTGCCAGCAGTCGAGGGACCGGGGAGCTGTTTTTT
cdr3_aa: CASSRGTGELFF

d_call: -
j_call: TRBJ2-5
clone_size: -
v_call: TRBV7-8
cdr3_nt: TGTGCCAGCAGCTCGGAGATACAGGGATACCAAGAGACCCAGTACTTC
cdr3_aa: CASSSEIQGYQETQYF

d_call: -
j_call: TRBJ2-4
clone_size: -
v_call: TRBV9
cdr3_nt: TGTGCCAGCAGCCCAGGTGGGGCGGGGAACATTCAGTACTTC
cdr3_aa: CASSPGGAGNIQYF

d_call: TRBD2
j_call: TRBJ2-7
clone_size: -
v_call: TRBV28
cdr3_nt: TGTGCCAGCAGTTTGCGGCTAGCGGGACGCGAGCAGTACTTC
cdr3_aa: CASSLRLAGREQYF

d_call: -
j_call: TRBJ1-6
clone_size: -
v_call: TRBV7-2
cdr3_nt: TGTGCCAGCAGCTTAGGCGACATGCATAATTCACCCCTCCACTTT
cdr3_aa: CASSLGDMHNSPLHF

d_call: -
j_call: TRBJ1-1
clone_size: -
v_call: TRBV27
cdr3_nt: TGTGCCAGTCGGACAATTGGAGAGATGAACACTGAAGCTTTCTTT
cdr3_aa: CASRTIGEMNTEAFF

d_call: -
j_call: TRBJ2-7
clone_size: -
v_call: TRBV6-5
cdr3_nt: TGTGCCAGCAGTTACTCGAGGACAGACCTCTACGAGCAGTACTTC
cdr3_aa: CASSYSRTDLYEQYF

d_call: TRBD1
j_call: TRBJ1-4
clone_size: once
v_call: TRBV15
cdr3_nt: TGTGCCACCAGCAAACAGGGGGATTACGAAAAACTGTTTTTT
cdr3_aa: CATSKQGDYEKLFF

d_call: TRBD1
j_call: TRBJ2-2
clone_size: -
v_call: TRBV9
cdr3_nt: TGTGCCAGCAGCGTAGCAAGGACAGGGGGGATCGCGAACACCGGGGAGCTGTTTTTT
cdr3_aa: CASSVARTGGIANTGELFF

d_call: TRBD1
j_call: TRBJ1-1
clone_size: -
v_call: TRBV12-5
cdr3_nt: TGTGCTAGTGGTCCCCCAGGGGGCACTGAAGCTTTCTTT
cdr3_aa: CASGPPGGTEAFF

d_call: -
j_call: TRBJ1-5
clone_size: once
v_call: TRBV6-1
cdr3_nt: -
cdr3_aa: CASSEWGQGTPLRHF

d_call: -
j_call: TRBJ2-3
clone_size: -
v_call: TRBV2
cdr3_nt: TGTGCCAGCAACGCAGAGAGGACAGATACGCAGTATTTT
cdr3_aa: CASNAERTDTQYF

d_call: -
j_call: TRBJ2-7
clone_size: -
v_call: TRBV7-6
cdr3_nt: TGTGCCAGCAGCTTATTTAGCAGCTACGAGCAGTACTTC
cdr3_aa: CASSLFSSYEQYF

d_call: -
j_call: TRBJ2-7
clone_size: -
v_call: TRBV6-5
cdr3_nt: TGTGCCAGCAGTCAACCTGCGGGCTACGAGCAGTACTTC
cdr3_aa: CASSQPAGYEQYF

d_call: -
j_call: TRBJ1-2
clone_size: -
v_call: TRBV9
cdr3_nt: TGTGCCAGCAGCGTAGGTGTGGCCGTGCAGACCTTC
cdr3_aa: CASSVGVAVQTF

d_call: -
j_call: TRBJ2-5
clone_size: -
v_call: TRBV29-1
cdr3_nt: TGCAGCGGGGCGACCCAAGAGACCCAGTACTTC
cdr3_aa: CSGATQETQYF

d_call: -
j_call: TRBJ1-2
clone_size: -
v_call: TRBV6-1
cdr3_nt: TGTGCCAGCAGTGAAACCAAGGGAGATGGCTACACCTTC
cdr3_aa: CASSETKGDGYTF

d_call: TRBD2
j_call: TRBJ2-7
clone_size: -
v_call: TRBV7-6
cdr3_nt: TGTGCCAGCAGCGAGAGATCGTATCCTAGCGGGAGATCATACGAGCAGTACTTC
cdr3_aa: CASSERSYPSGRSYEQYF

d_call: -
j_call: TRBJ2-2
clone_size: -
v_call: TRBV6-6
cdr3_nt: TGTGCCAGCAGCTTCGGGAGCACCGGGGAGCTGTTTTTT
cdr3_aa: CASSFGSTGELFF

d_call: -
j_call: TRBJ1-1
clone_size: -
v_call: TRBV11-2
cdr3_nt: TGTGCCAGCAGCCTCGCCCGGGGAAGTGAAGCTTTCTTT
cdr3_aa: CASSLARGSEAFF

d_call: -
j_call: TRBJ2-5
clone_size: -
v_call: TRBV6-5
cdr3_nt: TGTGCCAGCAGCCGGGGAAGCGCGCAAGAGACCCAGTACTTC
cdr3_aa: CASSRGSAQETQYF

d_call: TRBD1
j_call: TRBJ2-1
clone_size: -
v_call: TRBV5-8
cdr3_nt: TGTGCCAGCAGCTTGGGGACCGTGACAGGGAGTGAGCAGTTCTTC
cdr3_aa: CASSLGTVTGSEQFF

d_call: -
j_call: TRBJ2-2
clone_size: -
v_call: TRBV4-1
cdr3_nt: TGCGCCAGCAGCCAAGAACCAGGGTCCCCCGGGGAGCTGTTTTTT
cdr3_aa: CASSQEPGSPGELFF

d_call: -
j_call: TRBJ1-5
clone_size: -
v_call: TRBV5-3
cdr3_nt: TGTGCCAGAAGCTTGATCGATCAGCCCCAGCATTTT
cdr3_aa: CARSLIDQPQHF

d_call: -
j_call: TRBJ1-1
clone_size: -
v_call: TRBV4-1
cdr3_nt: TGCGCCAGCAGCCAAGGGGGAGAGAGGCACACTGAAGCTTTCTTT
cdr3_aa: CASSQGGERHTEAFF

d_call: -
j_call: TRBJ2-1
clone_size: -
v_call: TRBV27
cdr3_nt: TGTGCCAGCAGTCTAGACTTGCCAAGCTCCTACAATGAGCAGTTCTTC
cdr3_aa: CASSLDLPSSYNEQFF

d_call: -
j_call: TRBJ1-2
clone_size: once
v_call: TRBV7-8
cdr3_nt: TGTGCCAGCAGCCTCACTTTTCCCGGAGATGGCTACACCTTC
cdr3_aa: CASSLTFPGDGYTF

d_call: -
j_call: TRBJ2-7
clone_size: -
v_call: TRBV11-1
cdr3_nt: TGTGCCAGCAGCCTCCCTTGGGGCAGGGGTTATCGGGACTACGAGCAGTACTTC
cdr3_aa: CASSLPWGRGYRDYEQYF

d_call: TRBD2
j_call: TRBJ2-1
clone_size: -
v_call: TRBV10-3
cdr3_nt: TGTGCCATCAAGGCTACTAGCGACAATGAGCAGTTCTTC
cdr3_aa: CAIKATSDNEQFF